The following is a TCR beta chain sequence with its context. Germline lookup yields CDR1 KGHDR and CDR2 SFDVKD. Deletions cut 4 bases from V and 5 bases from J, with 5 bases between. This CDR3 has 11 amino acids. Reverse transcription of roughly 0.45 to 1 ug RNA was carried out with random hexamers. TCRdb processed the immunoSEQ multiplex PCR reads anew with MiXCR; each CDR3 protein has one entry. The sample has 210,000 or so distinct CDR3 sequences, roughly 92% seen once; the top ten hold around 0.15%. This specimen comes from a study of CD8 T cells in Susac syndrome. The source material was CD8+ T cells from PBMCs. The sequence was obtained from a human donor with multiple sclerosis. The rearrangement joins TRBV24-1 to TRBJ2-7; the D gene is possibly TRBD1 (5 bases). The CDR3 DNA reads as TGTGCCACCAGTGAGGGGCACGAGCAGTACTTC. It translates to CATSEGHEQYF.